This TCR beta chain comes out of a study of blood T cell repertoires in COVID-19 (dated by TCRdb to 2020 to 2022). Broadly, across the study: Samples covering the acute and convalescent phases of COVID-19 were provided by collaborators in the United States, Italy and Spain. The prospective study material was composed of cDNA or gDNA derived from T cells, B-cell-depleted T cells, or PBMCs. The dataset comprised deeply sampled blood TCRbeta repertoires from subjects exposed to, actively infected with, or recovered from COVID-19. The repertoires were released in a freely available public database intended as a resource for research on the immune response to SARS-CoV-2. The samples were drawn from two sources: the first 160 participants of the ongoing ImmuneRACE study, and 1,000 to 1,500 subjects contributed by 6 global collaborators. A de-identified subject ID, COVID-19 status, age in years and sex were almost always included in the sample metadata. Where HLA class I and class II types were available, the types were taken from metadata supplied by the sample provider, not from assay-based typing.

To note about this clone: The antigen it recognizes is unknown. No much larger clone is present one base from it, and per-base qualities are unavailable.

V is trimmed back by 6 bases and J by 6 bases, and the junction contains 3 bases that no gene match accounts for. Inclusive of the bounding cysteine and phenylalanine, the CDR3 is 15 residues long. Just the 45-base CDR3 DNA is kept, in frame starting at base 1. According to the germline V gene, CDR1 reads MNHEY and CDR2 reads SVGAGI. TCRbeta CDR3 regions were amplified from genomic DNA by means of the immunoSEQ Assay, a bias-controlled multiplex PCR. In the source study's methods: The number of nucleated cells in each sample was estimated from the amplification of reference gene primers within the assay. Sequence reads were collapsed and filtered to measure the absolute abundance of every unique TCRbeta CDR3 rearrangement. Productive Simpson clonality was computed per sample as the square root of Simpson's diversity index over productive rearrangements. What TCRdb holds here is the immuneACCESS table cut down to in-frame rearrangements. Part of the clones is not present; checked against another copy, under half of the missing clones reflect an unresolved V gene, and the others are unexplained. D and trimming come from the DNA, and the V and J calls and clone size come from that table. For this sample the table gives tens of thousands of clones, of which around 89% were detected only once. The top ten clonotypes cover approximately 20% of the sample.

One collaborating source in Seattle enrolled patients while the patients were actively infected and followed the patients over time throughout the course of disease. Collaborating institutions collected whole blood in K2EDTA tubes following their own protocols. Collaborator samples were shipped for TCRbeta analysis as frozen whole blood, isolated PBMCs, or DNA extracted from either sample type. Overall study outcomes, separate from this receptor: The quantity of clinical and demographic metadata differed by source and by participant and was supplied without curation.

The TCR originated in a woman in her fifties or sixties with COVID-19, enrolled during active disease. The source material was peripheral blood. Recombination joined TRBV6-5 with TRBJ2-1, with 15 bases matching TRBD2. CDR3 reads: CASSRGLAGGNEQFF. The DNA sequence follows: TGTGCCAGCAGCCGGGGACTAGCGGGAGGCAATGAGCAGTTCTTC.